This T cell receptor (beta chain) comes out of a study of control samples from healthy donors and cancer patients. Using immunoSEQ multiplex PCR, the repertoire was profiled, and TCRdb retains in-frame clones only, with some absent. The sample contains about 180,000 clones, 90% of which appear only once. This clone was found a few times. Germline CDR1 LGHDT, CDR2 YNNKEL (reference sequence). V gave up 5 bases and J gave up 9 bases, with 11 bases separating them. The CDR3 is made up of 11 amino acids. The chain links TRBV3-1 (or the pseudogene TRBV3-2) to TRBJ2-7; the D is unclear. The sample consisted of blood. This receptor was obtained from a woman between 50 and 59 years old in good health. CDR3 sequence reads: CASSSAEGQYF. CDR3 coding DNA: TGTGCCAGCAGCTCCGCGGAAGGGCAGTACTTC.